This TCR beta chain was profiled in a study of T cell changes during pregnancy in multiple sclerosis. The CDR3 contains 15 residues. V lost 3 bases and J lost 7, with 17 bases in between. Germline CDR1 and CDR2: SGDLS and YYNGEE. The repertoire was sequenced with immunoSEQ multiplex PCR; TCRdb's copy has only in-frame clones and lacks some. The sample shows around 50,000 clones, over 90% of them seen only once. Sequencing was performed on CD4+ T cells from peripheral blood mononuclear cells, taken after pregnancy. The chain combines TRBV9 with TRBJ1-3; a weak D match, TRBD1 (6 bases). The clonotype was recovered from a female donor in good health, enrolled as a control in a pregnancy study. For the CDR3, the DNA is TGTGCCAGCAGCGCGACCGCGGACAGTTTGAACACCATATATTTT. Its translation is CASSATADSLNTIYF.